Below are 32 T cell receptor beta chains sequenced from a single sample in a study of post-analysis software for immune sequencing data (dated by TCRdb to between 2014 and 2017). Their antigens are not known. Broad study findings and their caveats: Four to six TRBV segments, including TRBV5-6, TRBV5-1 and TRBV20-1, were significantly more frequent in patients than controls.

Libraries were prepared through PCR. Data came from an Illumina HiSeq 2500. Unique molecular identifiers were incorporated into TCR beta cDNA libraries to reduce PCR and sequencing biases. In-frame beta chains were kept once TCRdb had trimmed the public reads at Q25 with fastp and called clones with MiXCR. Each entry is one CDR3 protein sequence, shown with its most common DNA and genes. The sample data list roughly 400,000 distinct CDR3 sequences, and about 40% of these were observed just once. The ten biggest clones cover approximately 7.1% of the sample. Material for sequencing was blood. The receptors come from a girl aged 2 to 9 with multiple sclerosis.

The chain employs TRBV27 and TRBJ2-1, with 8 bases matching TRBD1. Germline V gives CDR1 MNHEY, CDR2 SMNVEV (reference sequence). CDR3 length equals 15 residues. With 8 bases clipped from V and 8 bases from J, the junction kept 14 bases outside the gene matches. CDR3 loop: CASGLIGQGWDEQFF. CDR3 in DNA: TGTGCCAGCGGCCTAATAGGACAGGGATGGGATGAGCAGTTCTTC.

J is TRBJ2-1 and V is TRBV7-9, with a weak D call TRBD1 (6 bases). V shed 6 bases and J shed 5 bases, with 11 bases lying between them. This CDR3 spans 13 amino acids. Germline lookup yields CDR1 SEHNR and CDR2 FQNEAQ (reference sequence). CDR3 bases: TGTGCCAGCAGGTTAAACAGGGACAATGAGCAGTTCTTC. This sequence encodes CASRLNRDNEQFF.

The chain uses TRBV5-1 and TRBJ2-1; D gene ambiguous. This CDR3 contains 12 residues. The germline V and J ends were trimmed by 4 bases and 9 bases, with 11 bases remaining between them. The V gene's germline CDR1 is SGHRS and CDR2 YFSETQ. CDR3 protein: CASSGRRFEQFF. The DNA of the CDR3 is TGCGCCAGCAGCGGGCGGCGGTTTGAGCAGTTCTTC.

This clonotype was recorded a few times. The V and J genes are TRBV5-5 and TRBJ1-4, with a possible D match to TRBD1 (6 bases). CDR3 length: 15 amino acids. The germline V gene has CDR1 SGHKS and CDR2 YYEKEE (reference sequence). V lost 4 bases, J lost 4 bases, and 14 bases lay in between. The CDR3 sequence: CASSLTTGFNEKLFF. The CDR3 nucleotides are TGTGCCAGCAGCCTCACCACAGGGTTTAATGAAAAACTGTTTTTT.

The rearrangement uses TRBV28 and TRBJ1-2; 10 bases are a match to TRBD1. J gave up 4 bases and V 6 bases, and 11 bases lay outside the gene matches. The CDR3 runs 16 residues. The germline CDR1 and CDR2 sequences are MDHEN and SYDVKM. The CDR3 region has the DNA TGTGCCAGCAGCCTGTCCGGGACAGGGGAATTCTATGGCTACACCTTC. Its translation: CASSLSGTGEFYGYTF.

This clonotype was counted ten times or more. This rearrangement joins TRBV29-1 to TRBJ2-3; D unclear. The length of the CDR3 is 14 residues. In germline, CDR1 is SQVTM, CDR2 ANQGSEA. V was pared by 1 base and J by 0 bases, with 8 bases between. The CDR3 protein is CSVEGGTSTDTQYF. CDR3 DNA: TGCAGCGTTGAAGGTGGCACCAGCACAGATACGCAGTATTTT.

J is TRBJ2-1 and V is TRBV20-1, with D perhaps matching TRBD1 or TRBD2 (5 bases each). Germline-derived CDR1 and CDR2 are DFQATT and SNEGSKA (reference sequence). V was clipped by 3 bases and J by 0 bases, with 12 bases between them. This CDR3 has 15 residues. The CDR3 loop reads CSARGTGSSYNEQFF. The CDR3 DNA reads TGCAGTGCTAGGGGGACGGGGAGCTCCTACAATGAGCAGTTCTTC.

The chain combines TRBV3-1 with TRBJ1-1; 9 bases match TRBD1. J lost 7 bases, V lost 1 base, and 4 bases had no gene match. The CDR3 length is 14 residues. Germline V gives CDR1 LGHDT, CDR2 YNNKEL (reference sequence). CDR3 bases: TGTGCCAGCAGCCAAGTGGGACAGGGCCATGAAGCTTTCTTT. Amino acid sequence: CASSQVGQGHEAFF.

This clonotype was picked up a small number of times. V gene TRBV24-1 combines with J gene TRBJ2-7; 9 nucleotides agree with TRBD1. CDR3 length: 21 amino acids. Germline lookup yields CDR1 KGHDR and CDR2 SFDVKD. J gave up 3 bases and V 4 bases, and 24 bases lay outside the gene matches. The chain's CDR3 is CATSEQTLGQGRLYYLYEQYF. As DNA, the CDR3 is TGTGCCACCAGTGAACAGACGTTGGGACAGGGAAGGCTTTACTACCTCTACGAGCAGTACTTC.

This clonotype was seen a handful of times. The chain is built from TRBV5-1 and TRBJ2-5, with 8 positions matching TRBD1. Matching the DNA end better, TRBJ2-7 makes the J call doubtful. In germline, CDR1 is SGHRS, CDR2 YFSETQ. This CDR3 comprises 16 residues. The CDR3 DNA sequence: TGCGCCAGCAGCTTTAGCGTGGACAGGGCTCCAGACGAGCAGTACTTC. This encodes CASSFSVDRAPDEQYF.

The sample holds a few counts of this clonotype. The chain is built from TRBV20-1 and TRBJ1-1; no definite D call. CDR3 length equals 12 residues. Per germline, CDR1 DFQATT and CDR2 SNEGSKA (reference sequence). V was cut by 3 bases and J by 8 bases, with 13 bases left in between. The CDR3 reads CSARPRGYEAFF. CDR3 DNA sequence: TGCAGTGCTAGGCCTCGCGGTTACGAAGCTTTCTTT.

CDR3 nucleotide sequence: TGTGCCAGCAGTTCCCTAGCACTCTACGAGCAGTACTTC. Protein: CASSSLALYEQYF. The chain employs TRBV12-3 or TRBV12-4 and TRBJ2-7; D might be TRBD2 (5 bases). V lost 4 bases to trimming and J lost 3 bases, with 10 bases between them. The CDR3 is made up of 13 amino acids.

The rearrangement links TRBV5-1 to TRBJ2-3; TRBD2 aligns across 12 bases. Germline CDR1 is SGHRS and CDR2 is YFSETQ. This CDR3 region has 14 residues. The V and J ends lost 4 bases and 4 bases, in that order; junction bases with no gene match: 1. The CDR3 nucleotides are TGCGCCAGCAGCCGGACTAGCGGGGCAGATACGCAGTATTTT. Encoded protein: CASSRTSGADTQYF.

The chain links TRBV28 to TRBJ1-5, with 9 bases that match TRBD1. Germline CDR1 and CDR2: MDHEN and SYDVKM. The J segment lost 12 bases and the V segment lost 5 bases, leaving 11 bases of the junction unmatched. This CDR3 has 14 amino acids. CDR3 protein: CASSPSTGGLLQHF. Written as DNA, the CDR3 is TGTGCCAGCAGTCCCTCGACAGGGGGTCTTCTCCAGCATTTT.

V gene TRBV27 combines with J gene TRBJ2-3; D may match TRBD1 or TRBD2 (5 bases each). The V gene's germline CDR1 is MNHEY and CDR2 SMNVEV (reference sequence). Trimming removed 3 bases at V and 5 bases at J, with 12 bases between. The CDR3 consists of 14 residues. CDR3 region: CASSLRGTEDTQYF. The CDR3 DNA follows: TGTGCCAGCAGTTTGAGGGGTACGGAAGATACGCAGTATTTT.

The rearrangement links TRBV5-1 to TRBJ2-4; TRBD1 might be the D (5 bases). This CDR3 is 16 amino acids long. V shed 0 bases and J shed 0 bases, with 10 bases lying between them. CDR1 is SGHRS, CDR2 YFSETQ, per germline. This CDR3 reads CASSLEGQLAKNIQYF. CDR3 sequence (DNA): TGCGCCAGCAGCTTGGAAGGACAACTAGCCAAAAACATTCAGTACTTC. The entire variable domain, with the rest obtained from reference TRBV5-1 and TRBJ2-4, is as follows: KAGVTQTPRYLIKTRGQQVTLSCSPISGHRSVSWYQQTPGQGLQFLFEYFSETQRNKGNFPGRFSGRQFSNSRSEMNVSTLELGDSALYLCASSLEGQLAKNIQYFGAGTRLSVL.

The chain employs TRBV7-2 and TRBJ1-2; unclear D gene. Between the trimmed V and J ends, which lost 0 bases and 6 bases, there was a span of 5 bases. Germline CDR1 is SGHTA and CDR2 is FQGNSA. The CDR3 length is 12 residues. The CDR3 DNA is TGTGCCAGCAGCTTAGCCCTTAATGGCTACACCTTC. This codes for CASSLALNGYTF. Full variable domain (outside the CDR3, taken from reference TRBV7-2 and TRBJ1-2): GAGVSQSPSNKVTEKGKDVELRCDPISGHTALYWYRQSLGQGLEFLIYFQGNSAPDKSGLPSDRFSAERTGGSVSTLTIQRTQQEDSAVYLCASSLALNGYTFGSGTRLTVV.

CDR3 amino acids: CASSATESYGYTF. The CDR3 DNA reads as TGCGCCAGCAGCGCGACAGAGTCCTATGGCTACACCTTC. This rearrangement joins TRBV5-1 to TRBJ1-2; D is possibly TRBD1 (5 bases). V lost 4 bases to trimming and J lost 4 bases, with 11 bases between them. This CDR3 has 13 residues. CDR1 SGHRS and CDR2 YFSETQ come from the germline V gene.

This clonotype was counted many times. The chain joins TRBV29-1 to TRBJ2-1; maybe TRBD1 (6 bases). CDR3 length: 17 residues. Germline lookup yields CDR1 SQVTM and CDR2 ANQGSEA. V was pared by 0 bases and J by 5 bases, with 20 bases between. The CDR3 reads CSVEDLMGQGMDNEQFF. The DNA of the CDR3 is TGCAGCGTTGAAGATCTTATGGGACAAGGGATGGACAATGAGCAGTTCTTC.

This clonotype has a handful of counts. The gene calls are TRBV28 and TRBJ2-7, with 10 bases matching TRBD1. V trimming: 7 bases; J trimming: 3 bases; junction bases outside the gene matches: 6. The germline V gene has CDR1 MDHEN and CDR2 SYDVKM. This CDR3 comprises 14 residues. Here the CDR3 DNA reads TGTGCCAGCATGCGGACAGGGGGTATCTACGAGCAGTACTTC. This codes for CASMRTGGIYEQYF.

This clonotype was counted a few times. CDR3 bases: TGTGCCATCAGTGAGCCCCCGGGACTCCGCTTGGACGGCTACACCTTC. This gives the protein CAISEPPGLRLDGYTF. The chain uses TRBV10-3 and TRBJ1-2, with a tentative D call TRBD1 (5 bases). The CDR3 length is 16 residues. V gave up 2 bases and J gave up 8 bases, with 21 bases separating them. The V gene's germline CDR1 is ENHRY and CDR2 SYGVKD.

The V and J genes are TRBV4-3 and TRBJ2-5; possibly TRBD2 for D (6 bases). The CDR3 spans 18 residues. The V gene's germline CDR1 is LGHNA and CDR2 YSLEER. V shed 0 bases and J shed 0 bases, with 17 bases lying between them. This CDR3 is CASSQEATIAANQETQYF. CDR3 nucleotides: TGCGCCAGCAGCCAAGAGGCCACCATAGCGGCTAACCAAGAGACCCAGTACTTC.

Of note for this clonotype: A single base separates this from a much larger clone, so it may be a read error. The rearrangement links TRBV4-2 to TRBJ2-7, with D possibly being TRBD1 or TRBD2 (7 bases each). With 0 bases removed from V and 7 bases from J, the gap between germline ends came to 13 bases. Germline assignment: CDR1 LGHNA and CDR2 YNFKEQ. This CDR3 is built from 14 residues. The DNA of the CDR3 is TGTGCCAGCAGCCAAGATCCAGGGGGGGGTGAGCAGTACTTC. This translates into CASSQDPGGGEQYF.

This clonotype came up a few times. CDR3 in amino acids: CASSQEIDRAYGYTF. The CDR3 DNA sequence: TGTGCCAGCAGCCAAGAAATCGACAGGGCCTATGGCTACACCTTC. The V gene is TRBV14, the J gene TRBJ1-2; TRBD1 matches 7 bases. After removal of 0 bases from V and 4 bases from J, the junction contained 5 bases not matched to a gene. The CDR3 loop spans 15 amino acids. Germline CDR1 is SGHDN and CDR2 is FVKESK.

V and J are TRBV29-1 and TRBJ1-1; TRBD1 matches at 8 bases. Germline values: CDR1 SQVTM, CDR2 ANQGSEA. CDR3 length: 12 residues. The junction had 4 bases not matched to a gene; V was cut back by 7 bases and J by 3 bases. This CDR3 reads CSADRGDTEAFF. DNA for the CDR3: TGCAGCGCAGACAGGGGCGACACTGAAGCTTTCTTT.

The rearrangement links TRBV7-8 to TRBJ2-7, with 12 positions matching TRBD2. The V gene end was trimmed by 0 bases and the J gene end by 5 bases; junction bases not matched to a gene: 11. The CDR3 spans 18 residues. Looked up from germline, CDR1 is SGHVS and CDR2 is FQNEAQ. For the CDR3, the DNA is TGTGCCAGCAGCTTAGCTACACCAGGACTAGCGGGACGCCACGAGCAGTACTTC. Translating it yields CASSLATPGLAGRHEQYF. Complete variable domain (other parts from reference TRBV7-8 and TRBJ2-7): GAGVSQSPRYKVAKRGQDVALRCDPISGHVSLFWYQQALGQGPEFLTYFQNEAQLDKSGLPSDRFFAERPEGSVSTLKIQRTQQEDSAVYLCASSLATPGLAGRHEQYFGPGTRLTVT.

The DNA of the CDR3 is TGTGCCAGCAGTCCCCCTCAGCGCTCGGATACGCAGTATTTT. It yields the protein CASSPPQRSDTQYF. This sequence joins TRBV28 and TRBJ2-3; no clear D. The CDR3 is 14 residues long. Germline V gene sequence: CDR1 MDHEN, CDR2 SYDVKM. V lost 5 bases and J 6 bases, leaving 15 bases between the germline ends.

The V gene is TRBV4-1, the J gene TRBJ2-1; the D gene is possibly TRBD1 (6 bases). This CDR3 contains 20 residues. Trimming pared 0 bases from V and 5 bases from J, leaving 26 bases between. In germline, CDR1 is MGHRA, CDR2 YSYEKL. The CDR3 sequence is CASSQDGVWGGRGPHNEQFF. The CDR3 DNA reads TGCGCCAGCAGCCAAGATGGGGTGTGGGGCGGCAGGGGCCCCCACAATGAGCAGTTCTTC.

V is TRBV20-1 and J is TRBJ1-2; 9 nucleotides line up with TRBD1. V shed 2 bases and J 4 bases; nucleotides not matched to a gene: 5. Germline V lookup: CDR1 DFQATT, CDR2 SNEGSKA (reference sequence). CDR3 length equals 14 residues. DNA for the CDR3: TGCAGTGCTAGAAGGACAGGGGAGGGCTATGGCTACACCTTC. It codes for CSARRTGEGYGYTF.

The rearrangement joins TRBV6-2 or TRBV6-3 to TRBJ2-5, with D maybe TRBD2 (6 bases). This CDR3 has 16 amino acids. Per germline, CDR1 MNHEY and CDR2 SVGEGT. V was clipped by 6 bases and J by 2 bases, with 19 bases between them. The CDR3 nucleotides read TGTGCCAGCAGCCCCAGGGTCGGACTACCACAAGAGACCCAGTACTTC. Its translation is CASSPRVGLPQETQYF.

The genes are TRBV5-1 and TRBJ2-5; D tentatively reads TRBD1 or TRBD2 (5 bases each). This CDR3 is 14 amino acids long. Germline V lookup: CDR1 SGHRS, CDR2 YFSETQ. V was shortened by 1 base and J by 4 bases, with 11 bases between the two germline ends. The CDR3 here is CASSLKGPGETQYF. CDR3 nucleotide sequence: TGCGCCAGCAGCTTGAAGGGACCGGGAGAGACCCAGTACTTC.

V gene TRBV7-3 combines with J gene TRBJ2-2; possibly TRBD2 for D (5 bases). Between the trimmed V and J ends, which lost 0 bases and 4 bases, there was a span of 12 bases. The length of the CDR3 is 16 residues. The germline V gene has CDR1 SGHTA and CDR2 FQGTGA. CDR3 amino acids: CASSLTEEWVTGELFF. The CDR3, as DNA: TGTGCCAGCAGCTTAACGGAGGAATGGGTCACCGGGGAGCTGTTTTTT.